This T cell receptor (beta chain) was retrieved from a study of cytomegalovirus exposure and HLA in healthy donors (dated by TCRdb to 2017 to 2019). With regard to the full study: An earlier analysis of approximately 640 of the donors reported 250 to 350 Gb of sequence data and around 120 million unique TCR beta sequences from about 179 million T cells. Rather than drawing on any new phenotypic data, the later analysis identified candidate immune exposures from TCR beta sequences and the way those sequences occurred across donors. HLA typing included class I and class II loci at four-digit resolution. The study aimed to test whether cataloging public T cell receptors could reveal signatures of past pathogen exposure. Because of strong linkage in the cohort, 5 or 6 DR-DQ haplotypes were treated as single units for association and clustering. Roughly 290 gigabases of sequencing data and around 88 million unique TCR sequences made up an early release that covered approximately 650 HLA-typed donors. A separate validation cohort of more than 100 different subjects was used in addition to the 666-subject first cohort. Donor age, sex, ethnicity and CMV serostatus were compiled alongside the repertoire data. An earlier analysis of 500 to 750 of the donors applied high-throughput TCR beta sequencing to assess whether each TCR beta V gene segment acted as functional or pseudogenic. Genome-wide SNP genotypes for about 65% of the 666 donors were used in a later genetic analysis, which treated that subset as a discovery cohort. To study patterns of TCR occurrence, a later analysis re-analyzed previously published TCR beta repertoires from 500 to 850 donors and added high-resolution HLA genotyping. Across under 500 genotyped donors of the cohort, an average of approximately 200,000 unique TCR beta nucleotide sequences per donor were sequenced, and roughly 17% of those sequences were non-productive. Of the roughly 400 genotyped donors, about 80% fell in the genetic ancestry cluster associated with self-reported Caucasian donors. The study combined high-throughput TCR immunosequencing, statistical association of individual TCRs with disease status, and machine learning to predict cytomegalovirus infection status. The T cell repertoires of 666 subjects were profiled by immunosequencing and related to cytomegalovirus serostatus. Typing coverage differed by locus: A, B, C, DRB1 and DQB1 were typed in roughly 620-630 donors, DQA1 in about 550, DPA1 in around 580, and DPB1 in just under 480. Every discovery cohort repertoire had been produced on one sequencing platform. Summary of the overall study and its limitations: In a later analysis, HLA-associated TCR beta chains showed more clonal expansion and lower generation probabilities than non-associated chains that were equally common. A further reported finding was that TCR beta sequences accurately predicted the HLA-A and HLA-B alleles for most subjects in the first cohort. Most CMV-associated TCR beta chains appeared to be HLA-restricted in a later analysis, and the HLA associations seemed to be driven largely by CMV exposure. The study gave a list of some 150 TCR beta chains associated with cytomegalovirus. The authors suggested that the approach could potentially be extended to other disease states and immunological phenotypes. Across donors, most TCR sequences were observed very rarely, whereas some public TCRs were present in many individuals. An association between a missense DCLRE1C variant and V-gene and J-gene trimming of TCR beta chains was found in a later genetic analysis and replicated in an independent cohort. Strong co-occurrence of HLA alleles, especially DR and DQ, made assigning TCR associations to individual alleles difficult. CMV serostatus was the only immune exposure information available for the cohort. The presence/absence analyses assumed that sequencing depth was roughly uniform across donors, and that assumption may not be true. Because counts were too low, about 17 rarely observed V segments, including chromosome 9 orphons, were excluded from the earlier analysis of a few hundred of the donors. In an earlier analysis of 587 of the donors, most TCR beta V segments appeared in productive rearrangements about 87% or about 30% of the time, broadly matching IMGT annotations. Linkage disequilibrium might explain the correlated functional status among segregating V segments, but an unknown experimental factor could not be excluded. At a false discovery rate of 0.05, a later analysis linked under 20,000 TCR beta sequences to specific HLA alleles. HLA typing was unavailable for some donors at each locus, so association tests used only the typed subset. The sequencing pipeline was judged likely to have produced a cluster of highly shared sequence variants as a technical artifact. In a later analysis, several top co-occurrence clusters were reported to appear linked to parvovirus B19, influenza, CMV and Epstein-Barr virus. In this cohort, only TCR beta chains were sequenced, and detectable features were limited by the absence of alpha or paired-chain data. Because the 87-base-pair reads could not distinguish some IMGT-functional V segments, including TRBV6-2 and TRBV6-3, those segments were excluded. Compared with the roughly 670-donor mean, donors in an Asian-associated ancestry cluster had fewer N-insertions in productive TCRs, according to a later genetic analysis. Cytomegalovirus status was reported to be diagnosed by the classifier with high specificity and sensitivity in both the original and validation cohorts. In vitro tests confirmed that a few of the cytomegalovirus-associated TCR beta chains recognize cytomegalovirus antigens. In a later analysis, TCR association rates were found to vary across HLA loci, with the most associated TCRs seen for DRB1 alleles and the fewest for HLA-C alleles.

The library was made by the immunoSEQ multiplex PCR assay. For the multiplex PCR, a mixture combining 60 forward primers for TCR Vbeta segments and 13 reverse primers for TCR Jbeta segments was used. A multiplex PCR assay on genomic DNA amplified the CDR3 region of rearranged TCR beta genes. The Illumina HiSeq System was used to sequence the amplified TCR beta libraries as 87-base-pair reads. Per the authors' processing: Across the roughly 600 repertoires, a later analysis counted tens of millions of unique TCR beta chains, approximately 10 million of which were shared by at least two donors. To remove PCR and sequencing errors, raw reads were error-corrected and collapsed into unique sequences using a nearest-neighbor algorithm that merged closely related sequences. Alignment of CDR3 sequences to IMGT reference sequences was used to assign V, D and J gene segments. For a sequence to be retained, a match of at least six nucleotides to both a V gene segment and a J gene segment was required. A rearrangement was called productive if the CDR3 had no stop codons and remained in frame with V and J, and every other rearrangement was called non-productive. Following IMGT convention, CDR3 was defined as the stretch from the second conserved V-encoded cysteine up to the conserved J-encoded phenylalanine. In an earlier analysis of 550 to 650 of the donors, sequences lacking an unambiguous match to a single V gene segment were excluded. In an earlier analysis of 450 to 750 of the donors, a V segment was called functional when productive rearrangements were above 56.7%, and segregating when the standard deviation between donors exceeded 5%. To diagnose cytomegalovirus status from the catalog of TCR beta chain sequences, a statistical classification framework was built. V and J gene assignment, in a later analysis, came from comparing TCR nucleotide sequences with IMGT/GENE-DB human TR gene sequences. The TCRdist pipeline was used in a later analysis to assign CDR3 sequences and most-parsimonious VDJ recombination scenarios. In a later analysis, each TCR beta chain was defined by its CDR3 amino acid sequence together with its V-gene family, and reads without a unique V-gene family were excluded. A later analysis removed 592 highly shared, low-generation-probability nucleotide sequences to deal with suspected cross-contamination and a sequencing artifact. A later analysis calculated a clonal expansion index for each public chain from normalized within-repertoire ranks of inferred template counts. Generation probabilities in a later analysis came from a VDJ recombination model fitted to out-of-frame rearrangements, and those results were checked against IGoR. A later analysis scored TCR-TCR, TCR-HLA and TCR-CMV co-occurrence with hypergeometric tests, applying a repertoire-size bias correction to TCR pairs. False discovery rates were estimated in a later analysis by permuting HLA or CMV assignments 20 times. In a later analysis, co-occurring TCRs were grouped using DBSCAN, with TCRdist sequence similarity added in when clustering inside HLA-allele-positive subsets. Co-occurrence clustering excluded repertoires with fewer than 30,000 or more than 120,000 public chains, plus five with anomalous nucleotide sharing. This immuneACCESS table, as held by TCRdb, lists in-frame sequences with V and J called but not all clones. Of the missing ones, under half trace to an unresolved V gene in checked studies; the others have no known cause. V and J calls and clone size follow that table, whereas D and trimming were derived from the DNA. Present in this sample are 150,000 to 200,000 clones, roughly 80% of which were seen just once. The ten most abundant clones make up approximately 2.4% of the sample.

Including cysteine and phenylalanine, the CDR3 has 14 amino acids. Only the CDR3 part of the read is kept: 42 bases, read in frame from the first base. According to the germline V gene (reference sequence), CDR1 reads SGHNT and CDR2 reads YYREEE. About this clone itself: The specificity of this receptor is unknown. No much larger clone is present one base from it, and per-base qualities are unavailable.

In total, approximately 610 healthy bone marrow donors made up the cohort. At the time of sampling, every cohort member was nominally healthy, though immune exposures that went unrecorded were likely present. The donor was CMV seronegative and was included in the group of a few hundred seronegative cohort members. A peripheral blood sample was collected from each donor, and TCR beta sequencing was performed on peripheral blood mononuclear cells. Genomic DNA was extracted from the blood cell samples with the Qiagen DNeasy Blood Extraction Kit. Sequenced material: PBMCs. The rearrangement combines TRBV5-4 with TRBJ2-5; 8 junctional bases match TRBD2. The DNA matches TRBJ2-7 better at its end, which makes the J call doubtful. The TCR originated in a male donor in good health and CMV-seronegative. The CDR3 reads CASSPGGGAYEQYF. The base sequence is TGTGCCAGCAGCCCCGGGGGGGGTGCCTACGAGCAGTACTTC.